This entry features one T cell receptor (beta chain) sequence. This sample was taken from a study of T cells expressing NK-cell markers. Across the study: Underlying the TCR beta repertoires were sorted CD3+CD56+NKG2C+, CD3+CD56+NKG2C- and CD3+CD56-NKG2C+ T cells.

The TCR beta cDNA came from 5'RACE template switching with UMIs. Using the 5' RACE reads, TCRdb records one entry per CDR3 protein without DNA. The sample table sets out 300,000 to 450,000 distinct CDR3 sequences. The CDR3 sequence is 15 residues long. CDR1 and CDR2 from the germline V gene are MGHRA and YSYEKL. The chain links TRBV4-1 to TRBJ2-1; checking the TCRdb D call of TRBD2 is not possible without DNA. The sequence came from a man aged 18-69 years in good health. Sequencing was carried out using blood T cells: a sorted CD56 or NKG2C T cell subset, CD4+ or CD8+ T cells, or bulk PBMC T cells (not recorded which). The CDR3 spells CASNPLAGVRNEQFF.